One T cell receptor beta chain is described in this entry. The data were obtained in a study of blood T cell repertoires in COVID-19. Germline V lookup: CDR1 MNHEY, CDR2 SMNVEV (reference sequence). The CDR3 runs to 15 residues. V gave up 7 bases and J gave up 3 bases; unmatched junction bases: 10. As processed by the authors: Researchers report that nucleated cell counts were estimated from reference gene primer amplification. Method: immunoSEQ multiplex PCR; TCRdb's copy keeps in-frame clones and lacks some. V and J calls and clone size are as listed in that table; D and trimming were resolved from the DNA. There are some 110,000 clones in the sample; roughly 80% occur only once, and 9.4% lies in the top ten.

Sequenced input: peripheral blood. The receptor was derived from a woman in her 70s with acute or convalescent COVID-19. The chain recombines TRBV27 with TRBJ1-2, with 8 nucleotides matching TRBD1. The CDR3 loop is CASNSHQGADYGYTF. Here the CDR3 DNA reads TGTGCCAGCAATTCCCACCAGGGGGCTGACTATGGCTACACCTTC.